The rows below give T cell receptor beta chains drawn from one sample of a study of T cells in localized non-small cell lung cancer. Libraries were prepared by immunoSEQ multiplex PCR; TCRdb keeps only in-frame clonotypes and omits some of them. The data contain 50,000 to 75,000 clones, roughly 90% of them singletons. The sample in question was peripheral blood, obtained before any cancer treatment. The receptor source for this set is a man between 35 and 75 years old with stage I squamous cell lung carcinoma. CDR3s include the opening cysteine and the closing phenylalanine or tryptophan. The order of the fields is CDR3 protein, CDR3 DNA, D gene, V gene, clone size, CDR3 length, J gene. A D gene is named only where the DNA matches it firmly. A row's size may be missing; if present it is once, few, many or a size class.

CDR3 protein: CASSLTGEQYF; CDR3 DNA: TGTGCCAGCAGTTTAACGGGCGAGCAGTACTTC; D gene: .; V gene: TRBV28; clone size: .; CDR3 length: 11; J gene: TRBJ2-7
CDR3 protein: CASSLNRDYGYTF; CDR3 DNA: TGTGCCAGCAGCTTGAACAGGGACTATGGCTACACCTTC; D gene: .; V gene: TRBV5-6; clone size: once; CDR3 length: 13; J gene: TRBJ1-2
CDR3 protein: CASSLKTEQYF; CDR3 DNA: TGTGCCAGCAGTTTAAAGACTGAGCAGTACTTC; D gene: .; V gene: TRBV28; clone size: .; CDR3 length: 11; J gene: TRBJ2-7
CDR3 protein: CASSLTPGAMDGELFF; CDR3 DNA: TGTGCCAGCAGTTTAACACCGGGAGCTATGGACGGGGAGCTGTTTTTT; D gene: .; V gene: TRBV28; clone size: .; CDR3 length: 16; J gene: TRBJ2-2
CDR3 protein: CASSFPSGRAIGDTQYF; CDR3 DNA: TGTGCCAGCAGCTTTCCCAGCGGGAGGGCCATAGGGGATACGCAGTATTTT; D gene: TRBD2; V gene: TRBV7-6; clone size: .; CDR3 length: 17; J gene: TRBJ2-3
CDR3 protein: CASSIPGVSSYNEQFF; CDR3 DNA: TGTGCCAGTAGTATCCCGGGTGTGAGCTCCTACAATGAGCAGTTCTTC; D gene: .; V gene: TRBV19; clone size: .; CDR3 length: 16; J gene: TRBJ2-1
CDR3 protein: CASSINNQETQYF; CDR3 DNA: TGTGCCAGTAGTATAAACAACCAAGAGACCCAGTACTTC; D gene: .; V gene: TRBV19; clone size: .; CDR3 length: 13; J gene: TRBJ2-5
CDR3 protein: CASSWGWGEGRETQYF; CDR3 DNA: TGCGCCAGCAGTTGGGGCTGGGGCGAGGGCCGGGAGACCCAGTACTTC; D gene: .; V gene: TRBV5-1; clone size: .; CDR3 length: 16; J gene: TRBJ2-5
CDR3 protein: CASSRTFREAVDTQYF; CDR3 DNA: TGTGCCAGCAGCCGGACCTTCCGGGAGGCGGTAGATACGCAGTATTTT; D gene: TRBD2; V gene: TRBV9; clone size: .; CDR3 length: 16; J gene: TRBJ2-3
CDR3 protein: CASSLEGRRDTQYF; CDR3 DNA: TGCGCCAGCAGCTTGGAAGGTCGGCGCGATACGCAGTATTTT; D gene: .; V gene: TRBV5-1; clone size: .; CDR3 length: 14; J gene: TRBJ2-3
CDR3 protein: CASSPLGTGANVLTF; CDR3 DNA: TGTGCCAGCAGCCCCCTCGGTACTGGGGCCAACGTCCTGACTTTC; D gene: .; V gene: TRBV7-6; clone size: .; CDR3 length: 15; J gene: TRBJ2-6
CDR3 protein: CASSQTPIGARNPGYTF; CDR3 DNA: TGTGCCAGCAGCCAGACCCCGATTGGGGCCCGAAACCCTGGCTACACCTTC; D gene: .; V gene: TRBV7-2; clone size: .; CDR3 length: 17; J gene: TRBJ1-2
CDR3 protein: CASSPRTNNEQFF; CDR3 DNA: TGTGCCAGCAGCCCTAGGACGAATAATGAGCAGTTCTTC; D gene: .; V gene: TRBV7-2; clone size: .; CDR3 length: 13; J gene: TRBJ2-1
CDR3 protein: CASSNAGADEQYF; CDR3 DNA: TGTGCCAGTAGTAATGCGGGGGCGGACGAGCAGTACTTC; D gene: .; V gene: TRBV19; clone size: .; CDR3 length: 13; J gene: TRBJ2-7
CDR3 protein: CSVLRTEAFF; CDR3 DNA: TGCAGCGTTCTGAGGACAGAAGCTTTCTTT; D gene: .; V gene: TRBV29-1; clone size: few; CDR3 length: 10; J gene: TRBJ1-1
CDR3 protein: CASRPHLAGRETQYF; CDR3 DNA: TGTGCCAGCAGACCACATCTAGCGGGAAGGGAGACCCAGTACTTC; D gene: TRBD2; V gene: TRBV28; clone size: .; CDR3 length: 15; J gene: TRBJ2-5
CDR3 protein: CATSRVGARDNYGYTF; CDR3 DNA: TGTGCCACCAGCAGAGTAGGAGCCAGGGATAACTATGGCTACACCTTC; D gene: .; V gene: TRBV15; clone size: .; CDR3 length: 16; J gene: TRBJ1-2
CDR3 protein: CASSSSADETQYF; CDR3 DNA: TGCGCCAGCAGCTCGAGTGCGGATGAGACCCAGTACTTC; D gene: .; V gene: TRBV5-1; clone size: .; CDR3 length: 13; J gene: TRBJ2-5
CDR3 protein: CASSVGGEFNEQFF; CDR3 DNA: TGTGCCAGCAGCGTAGGAGGGGAGTTTAATGAGCAGTTCTTC; D gene: .; V gene: TRBV9; clone size: few; CDR3 length: 14; J gene: TRBJ2-1
CDR3 protein: CASSQEGPASYEQYF; CDR3 DNA: TGCGCCAGCAGCCAAGAGGGTCCTGCCTCCTACGAGCAGTACTTC; D gene: .; V gene: TRBV4-3; clone size: .; CDR3 length: 15; J gene: TRBJ2-7
CDR3 protein: CASSPWTDFYGYTF; CDR3 DNA: TGTGCCAGCAGTCCCTGGACAGACTTTTATGGCTACACCTTC; D gene: .; V gene: TRBV28; clone size: .; CDR3 length: 14; J gene: TRBJ1-2
CDR3 protein: CASSISGGSYNEQFF; CDR3 DNA: TGTGCCAGCAGTATCTCAGGGGGCTCCTACAATGAGCAGTTCTTC; D gene: TRBD1; V gene: TRBV27; clone size: .; CDR3 length: 15; J gene: TRBJ2-1
CDR3 protein: CASNLQGGLYEQYF; CDR3 DNA: TGTGCCAGCAACTTACAGGGAGGCCTCTACGAGCAGTACTTC; D gene: .; V gene: TRBV6-6; clone size: .; CDR3 length: 14; J gene: TRBJ2-7
CDR3 protein: CASSQTANTEAFF; CDR3 DNA: TGTGCCAGCAGTCAGACAGCGAACACTGAAGCTTTCTTT; D gene: .; V gene: TRBV11-3; clone size: .; CDR3 length: 13; J gene: TRBJ1-1
CDR3 protein: CASSFRRLTYNEQFF; CDR3 DNA: TGTGCCAGCAGCTTTCGTAGGCTGACCTACAATGAGCAGTTCTTC; D gene: .; V gene: TRBV7-9; clone size: .; CDR3 length: 15; J gene: TRBJ2-1
CDR3 protein: CASSLAGGIAVIYEQYF; CDR3 DNA: TGTGCCAGCAGCTTAGCGGGAGGAATAGCGGTGATCTACGAGCAGTACTTC; D gene: .; V gene: TRBV7-2; clone size: .; CDR3 length: 17; J gene: TRBJ2-7
CDR3 protein: CAWSKLRTYTDTQYF; CDR3 DNA: TGTGCCTGGAGTAAGCTCCGAACCTACACAGATACGCAGTATTTT; D gene: .; V gene: TRBV30; clone size: .; CDR3 length: 15; J gene: TRBJ2-3
CDR3 protein: CASSTGFNSPLHF; CDR3 DNA: TGTGCCAGCTCCACAGGGTTCAATTCACCCCTCCACTTT; D gene: .; V gene: TRBV6-1; clone size: .; CDR3 length: 13; J gene: TRBJ1-6
CDR3 protein: CASSLRAQETQYF; CDR3 DNA: TGTGCCAGCAGTTTGAGGGCCCAAGAGACCCAGTACTTC; D gene: .; V gene: TRBV28; clone size: .; CDR3 length: 13; J gene: TRBJ2-5
CDR3 protein: CASSQEPENGYTF; CDR3 DNA: TGCGCCAGCAGCCAAGAACCTGAGAATGGCTACACCTTC; D gene: .; V gene: TRBV4-1; clone size: .; CDR3 length: 13; J gene: TRBJ1-2
CDR3 protein: CASSETRSTEAFF; CDR3 DNA: TGTGCCAGCAGCGAGACGAGGAGCACTGAAGCTTTCTTT; D gene: .; V gene: TRBV9; clone size: .; CDR3 length: 13; J gene: TRBJ1-1
CDR3 protein: CASSFGGFPGNTIYF; CDR3 DNA: TGTGCCAGCAGCTTCGGGGGCTTTCCTGGAAACACCATATATTTT; D gene: .; V gene: TRBV7-4; clone size: few; CDR3 length: 15; J gene: TRBJ1-3
CDR3 protein: CASSRRGDYSTDTQYF; CDR3 DNA: TGTGCCAGTAGTCGACGGGGGGATTATAGCACAGATACGCAGTATTTT; D gene: TRBD2; V gene: TRBV19; clone size: .; CDR3 length: 16; J gene: TRBJ2-3
CDR3 protein: CASSLDFGQRETQYF; CDR3 DNA: TGTGCCAGCAGCTTAGATTTTGGACAGCGAGAGACCCAGTACTTC; D gene: .; V gene: TRBV11-2; clone size: .; CDR3 length: 15; J gene: TRBJ2-5
CDR3 protein: CASSPNTRQFF; CDR3 DNA: TGTGCCAGCTCACCAAACACTAGACAGTTCTTC; D gene: .; V gene: TRBV18; clone size: .; CDR3 length: 11; J gene: TRBJ2-1
CDR3 protein: CATSRDRLAGVEGGELFF; CDR3 DNA: TGTGCCACCAGCAGAGATAGACTAGCGGGAGTAGAGGGCGGGGAGCTGTTTTTT; D gene: TRBD2; V gene: TRBV15; clone size: .; CDR3 length: 18; J gene: TRBJ2-2
CDR3 protein: CASSPGQGASTGYGYTF; CDR3 DNA: TGTGCCAGCAGCCCGGGACAGGGGGCTTCCACCGGGTATGGCTACACCTTC; D gene: TRBD1; V gene: TRBV7-2; clone size: .; CDR3 length: 17; J gene: TRBJ1-2
CDR3 protein: CASRAPGRQLYGYTF; CDR3 DNA: TGTGCCAGCAGAGCTCCGGGACGACAACTCTATGGCTACACCTTC; D gene: .; V gene: TRBV6-5; clone size: .; CDR3 length: 15; J gene: TRBJ1-2
CDR3 protein: CASSRRGLAGSDEQYF; CDR3 DNA: TGTGCCAGCAGCCGTAGGGGGTTAGCGGGATCGGACGAGCAGTACTTC; D gene: TRBD2; V gene: TRBV4-2; clone size: .; CDR3 length: 16; J gene: TRBJ2-7
CDR3 protein: CASSLVWNGDTEAFF; CDR3 DNA: TGTGCCAGCAGTTTAGTGTGGAACGGAGACACTGAAGCTTTCTTT; D gene: .; V gene: TRBV28; clone size: .; CDR3 length: 15; J gene: TRBJ1-1
CDR3 protein: CAWSKGRRARSNNEQFF; CDR3 DNA: TGTGCCTGGAGTAAGGGGCGGCGGGCCAGGTCGAACAATGAGCAGTTCTTC; D gene: .; V gene: TRBV30; clone size: few; CDR3 length: 17; J gene: TRBJ2-1
CDR3 protein: CASSPIGGSPLHF; CDR3 DNA: TGTGCCAGCAGCCCCATCGGAGGTTCACCCCTCCACTTT; D gene: .; V gene: TRBV6-6; clone size: .; CDR3 length: 13; J gene: TRBJ1-6
CDR3 protein: CATSRVPGPEKLFF; CDR3 DNA: TGTGCCACCAGCAGAGTACCCGGACCAGAAAAACTGTTTTTT; D gene: .; V gene: TRBV15; clone size: .; CDR3 length: 14; J gene: TRBJ1-4
CDR3 protein: CAWSQSLPHTEAFF; CDR3 DNA: TGTGCCTGGAGCCAAAGTCTACCCCACACTGAAGCTTTCTTT; D gene: .; V gene: TRBV30; clone size: .; CDR3 length: 14; J gene: TRBJ1-1
CDR3 protein: CAWRSRSGRGNEQFF; CDR3 DNA: TGTGCCTGGAGATCCCGTAGCGGGAGAGGCAATGAGCAGTTCTTC; D gene: TRBD2; V gene: TRBV30; clone size: .; CDR3 length: 15; J gene: TRBJ2-1
CDR3 protein: CASSVGGGLAGGQETQYF; CDR3 DNA: TGTGCCAGCAGCGTAGGGGGGGGCCTAGCGGGAGGCCAAGAGACCCAGTACTTC; D gene: TRBD2; V gene: TRBV9; clone size: .; CDR3 length: 18; J gene: TRBJ2-5